Below are 30 T cell receptor beta chains sequenced from a single sample in a study of blood T cell repertoires in COVID-19. Sequencing used immunoSEQ multiplex PCR; TCRdb keeps in-frame clones, though not all of them. Of around 270,000 clones listed, 88% were seen once; the top ten hold under 4.5%. Source material: peripheral blood. These TCRs come from a man aged 60-69 years who had recovered from COVID-19.

V and J are TRBV2 and TRBJ1-2; D call uncertain. This CDR3 contains 13 residues. Deletions cut 2 bases from V and 7 bases from J, with 11 bases between. Germline CDR1 is SNHLY and CDR2 is FYNNEI. The CDR3 DNA reads as TGTGCCAGCAGTGAACGGGGAACGTCTGGCTACACCTTC. This sequence encodes CASSERGTSGYTF.

The chain joins TRBV6-4 to TRBJ2-1; the match to TRBD2 covers 9 bases. The CDR3 runs to 18 residues. Germline CDR1 reads MRHNA; CDR2 reads SNTAGT. V lost 6 bases and J lost 7; bases outside the gene matches: 19. As DNA, the CDR3 is TGTGCCAGCAGCGCCTTCGCGGGGGGGCCAGGGGGGAGGAATGAGCAGTTCTTC. It encodes CASSAFAGGPGGRNEQFF.

The rearrangement links TRBV5-1 to TRBJ1-6, with TRBD1 identical over 9 bases. Trimming removed 7 bases from V and 10 bases from J; junction bases left unmatched: 9. The germline CDR1 and CDR2 sequences are SGHRS and YFSETQ. The CDR3 has 14 amino acids. The CDR3: CASGARDRDSPLHF. CDR3 in DNA: TGCGCCAGCGGCGCCCGGGACAGGGACTCACCCCTCCACTTT. The full variable domain, rest sourced from reference TRBV5-1 and TRBJ1-6, is KAGVTQTPRYLIKTRGQQVTLSCSPISGHRSVSWYQQTPGQGLQFLFEYFSETQRNKGNFPGRFSGRQFSNSRSEMNVSTLELGDSALYLCASGARDRDSPLHFGNGTRLTVT.

This chain uses TRBV15 with TRBJ2-2, with D possibly matching TRBD2 (6 bases). The CDR3 runs to 15 residues. From germline, CDR1 is LNHNV and CDR2 YYDKDF (reference sequence). V lost 1 base and J lost 7, with 13 bases in between. The CDR3 here is CATSRVRGGGGELFF. The CDR3 DNA is TGTGCCACCAGCAGAGTGAGGGGAGGTGGCGGGGAGCTGTTTTTT.

The rearrangement links TRBV12-3 or TRBV12-4 to TRBJ1-1, with TRBD1 as a possible D gene (6 bases). Between the trimmed V and J ends, which lost 6 bases and 3 bases, there was a span of 8 bases. The CDR3 contains 12 residues. The DNA of the CDR3 is TGTGCCAGCAGCCGACAGGACACTGAAGCTTTCTTT. Protein product: CASSRQDTEAFF.

In the case of this clone: One end of the junction varies from germline; a read error may be responsible. V and J are TRBV29-1 and TRBJ2-5, with 7 bases aligning to TRBD2. This CDR3 comprises 12 residues. Germline lookup yields CDR1 SQVTM and CDR2 ANQGSEA. The CDR3 DNA is TGCAGCGTTGTACCGGGGGGAGAGGCCCAGTACTTC. This translates into CSVVPGGEAQYF.

This rearrangement joins TRBV19 to TRBJ2-1; 8 bases fit TRBD1. CDR3 length equals 14 residues. Germline-derived CDR1 and CDR2 are LNHDA and SQIVND (reference sequence). V dropped 6 bases and J dropped 0; count of bases not matched to a gene: 1. The CDR3 spells CASSGQGSYNEQFF. The DNA of the CDR3 is TGTGCCAGTAGCGGACAGGGCTCCTACAATGAGCAGTTCTTC.

This clone was counted only a few times. This chain connects TRBV4-1 to TRBJ2-3, with a weak D call TRBD2 (5 bases). Germline V gene data show CDR1 as MGHRA and CDR2 as YSYEKL. The CDR3 loop spans 15 amino acids. The V end lost 1 base, the J end lost 2 bases, and 10 bases lay between the germline ends. CDR3 DNA sequence: TGCGCCAGCAGCCAAGGACGGGGTCCCACAGATACGCAGTATTTT. As protein: CASSQGRGPTDTQYF.

The chain recombines TRBV25-1 with TRBJ1-2, with TRBD1 as a possible D gene (5 bases). V gave up 3 bases and J gave up 7 bases, with 12 bases separating them. In germline, CDR1 is MGHDK, CDR2 SYGVNS. The CDR3 extends over 13 amino acids. The CDR3 sequence is CASSDVGRGGYTF. In DNA, the CDR3 is TGTGCCAGCAGTGATGTGGGGCGAGGTGGCTACACCTTC.

This rearrangement joins TRBV27 to TRBJ2-7, with D possibly being TRBD1 (6 bases). The CDR3 has 13 residues. CDR1 is MNHEY, CDR2 SMNVEV, per germline (reference sequence). The germline V and J ends were trimmed by 3 bases and 3 bases, with 9 bases remaining between them. CDR3 in amino acids: CASSFSDSYEQYF. For the CDR3, the DNA is TGTGCCAGCAGTTTTTCGGACAGCTACGAGCAGTACTTC.

The genes are TRBV7-2 and TRBJ1-5; 10 nucleotides align to TRBD1. Germline V gene lookup returns CDR1 SGHTA and CDR2 FQGNSA. V lost 3 bases to trimming and J lost 6 bases; unmatched junction nucleotides: 5. The CDR3 loop spans 15 amino acids. CDR3 DNA: TGTGCCAGCAGCTTGGGACAGGGGCAGGGTCAGCCCCAGCATTTT. Translated: CASSLGQGQGQPQHF.

The rearrangement uses TRBV7-2 and TRBJ2-7; D gene unclear. Germline CDR1 and CDR2: SGHTA and FQGNSA. The CDR3 extends over 14 amino acids. V was pared by 2 bases and J by 3 bases, with 11 bases between. DNA of the CDR3: TGTGCCAGCAGCTTATCCAGAACCAACTACGAGCAGTACTTC. Translation gives CASSLSRTNYEQYF.

This chain uses TRBV18 with TRBJ2-1; TRBD2 agrees at 8 bases. The trim removed 3 bases at V and 9 bases at J, leaving 7 bases unmatched. The germline V gene has CDR1 KGHSH and CDR2 LQKENI. The CDR3 extends over 14 amino acids. The CDR3 region is CASSPQRGNSEQFF. As DNA, the CDR3 is TGTGCCAGCTCACCCCAGCGGGGGAACAGTGAGCAGTTCTTC.

The chain carries TRBV2 and TRBJ2-5; TRBD2 matches 12 bases. The CDR3 sequence is 19 residues long. Germline values: CDR1 SNHLY, CDR2 FYNNEI. Trimming cost V 3 bases and J 2 bases; bases outside gene matches: 13. CDR3 in amino acids: CASSDGLAGLTTSQETQYF. Here the CDR3 DNA reads TGTGCCAGCAGTGATGGACTAGCGGGGCTTACAACTTCACAAGAGACCCAGTACTTC.

V and J are TRBV7-2 and TRBJ2-7; weak D call: TRBD1 (6 bases). V was trimmed by 5 bases and J by 3 bases, leaving 11 bases between them. The CDR3 has 13 amino acids. Germline V CDR1 and CDR2: SGHTA, FQGNSA. The CDR3 reads CASSRTALYEQYF. The CDR3 bases are TGTGCCAGCAGCAGGACAGCCCTCTACGAGCAGTACTTC.

The chain couples TRBV29-1 to TRBJ1-5; 7 bases align to TRBD1. Trimming removed 3 bases from V and 0 bases from J; junction bases left unmatched: 2. The CDR3 sequence is 14 residues long. Looked up from germline, CDR1 is SQVTM and CDR2 is ANQGSEA. Here the CDR3 reads CSVETGNSNQPQHF. In DNA form, the CDR3 reads TGCAGCGTTGAGACAGGGAATAGCAATCAGCCCCAGCATTTT.

This rearrangement joins TRBV9 to TRBJ2-2, with D perhaps matching TRBD2 (6 bases). Trimming shortened V by 4 bases and J by 1 base, and 14 bases separated the two germline ends. This CDR3 contains 16 residues. CDR1 is SGDLS and CDR2 is YYNGEE in the germline V gene. The CDR3 DNA sequence: TGTGCCAGCAGCTCGTGGCCTAGCGAGAACACCGGGGAGCTGTTTTTT. Protein sequence: CASSSWPSENTGELFF.

This chain joins TRBV9 and TRBJ1-2, with TRBD1 identical over 10 bases. V was clipped by 3 bases and J by 4 bases; unmatched bases: 6. The CDR3 is made up of 15 amino acids. Germline-derived CDR1 and CDR2 are SGDLS and YYNGEE. CDR3 sequence: CASSGRGQGIYGYTF. The CDR3 nucleotides are TGTGCCAGCAGCGGCCGGGGACAGGGGATCTATGGCTACACCTTC.

The rearrangement joins TRBV10-2 to TRBJ2-3; the D gene is possibly TRBD1 (6 bases). V lost 3 bases and J 2 bases, leaving 15 bases between the germline ends. Germline V CDR1 and CDR2: WSHSY, SAAADI. The CDR3 sequence is 16 residues long. This chain's CDR3 is CASSDLTGSLTDTQYF. The DNA of the CDR3 is TGCGCCAGCAGTGACCTTACAGGGTCCCTCACAGATACGCAGTATTTT.

This clone came up once. The chain carries TRBV5-1 and TRBJ2-5; D ambiguous. Germline V lookup: CDR1 SGHRS, CDR2 YFSETQ. The CDR3 is 11 amino acids. V lost 2 bases and J lost 4, with 3 bases in between. CDR3 sequence (DNA): TGCGCCAGCAGCTTCGGAGAGACCCAGTACTTC. It encodes CASSFGETQYF.

The genes are TRBV7-2 and TRBJ2-5, with a weak D call TRBD1 (6 bases). Germline V gene sequence: CDR1 SGHTA, CDR2 FQGNSA. The CDR3 has 15 residues. The V gene lost 4 bases and the J gene lost 4 bases, with 16 bases spanning the gap. CDR3 in DNA: TGTGCCAGCAGCTCCCTGGGGGCGATGGGAGAGACCCAGTACTTC. Protein sequence: CASSSLGAMGETQYF.

V gene TRBV6-2 or TRBV6-3 combines with J gene TRBJ1-1, with unresolved D. The CDR3 covers 18 residues. Trimming stripped 2 bases from V and 3 bases from J, with 22 bases between. Germline lookup yields CDR1 MNHEY and CDR2 SVGEGT. The CDR3 loop is CASSYRSGRQAMDTEAFF. Written as DNA, the CDR3 is TGTGCCAGCAGTTACCGATCTGGGAGGCAGGCCATGGACACTGAAGCTTTCTTT.

The chain carries TRBV12-5 and TRBJ2-5; 8 positions agree with TRBD1. J was trimmed by 5 bases and V by 5 bases; bases with no gene match: 7. Germline assignment: CDR1 LGHNT and CDR2 FRNRAP. This CDR3 has 14 residues. The CDR3 DNA reads as TGTGCTAGTGGTCCCGGACAGGGCATGGAGACCCAGTACTTC. It is translated as CASGPGQGMETQYF.

The chain recombines TRBV19 with TRBJ2-7; weak D call: TRBD1 (5 bases). Trimming took 2 bases from V and 0 from J, leaving 8 bases between them. The CDR3 runs to 14 residues. The germline gives CDR1 LNHDA, CDR2 SQIVND (reference sequence). As DNA, the CDR3 is TGTGCCAGTAGTATATCCAGGGCCTCCTACGAGCAGTACTTC. This encodes CASSISRASYEQYF.

The chain carries TRBV19 and TRBJ2-7; 9 nucleotides line up with TRBD1. The germline V gene has CDR1 LNHDA and CDR2 SQIVND (reference sequence). The CDR3 extends over 15 amino acids. V shed 5 bases, J shed 3 bases, and the junction held 8 bases outside the gene matches. The CDR3 region has the DNA TGTGCCAGTAGTCCGCCAGGGACAGGGTTCTACGAGCAGTACTTC. As protein: CASSPPGTGFYEQYF.

The rearrangement uses TRBV30 and TRBJ1-2, with 7 positions matching TRBD1. The CDR3 contains 15 residues. V shed 2 bases and J 5 bases; nucleotides not matched to a gene: 11. Germline loops: CDR1 GTSNPN, CDR2 SVGIG (reference sequence). The CDR3 sequence is CAWSSRQGSIYGYTF. The CDR3 region has the DNA TGTGCCTGGAGTTCGAGACAGGGAAGCATTTATGGCTACACCTTC.

The V call is TRBV18, the J call TRBJ2-1, with 10 positions matching TRBD2. There are 15 residues in the CDR3. From germline, CDR1 is KGHSH and CDR2 LQKENI. Trimming at V came to 6 bases and at J to 2 bases, leaving 4 bases not matched to a gene. The CDR3 sequence is CASSVSGGAYNEQFF. CDR3 DNA: TGTGCCAGCTCGGTAAGCGGGGGGGCCTACAATGAGCAGTTCTTC.

The V gene is TRBV30, the J gene TRBJ1-6; D perhaps matches TRBD1 (5 bases). Trimming pared 2 bases from V and 7 bases from J, leaving 12 bases between. Per germline, CDR1 GTSNPN and CDR2 SVGIG (reference sequence). This CDR3 contains 14 residues. CDR3 bases: TGTGCCTGGAGTCCGACTAGGGGCAATTCACCCCTCCACTTT. This gives the protein CAWSPTRGNSPLHF.

V is TRBV14 and J is TRBJ2-5; D gene ambiguous. CDR3 length equals 12 residues. Germline CDR1 and CDR2: SGHDN and FVKESK. V lost 0 bases to trimming and J lost 8 bases, with 7 bases between them. The CDR3: CASSQEKRTQYF. CDR3 nucleotides: TGTGCCAGCAGCCAAGAGAAGAGAACCCAGTACTTC.

The rearrangement links TRBV21-1 to TRBJ2-7; the table's D call, TRBD2, has no DNA check behind it. TRBV21-1 is a documented pseudogene. This CDR3 comprises 17 residues. CDR3 amino acids: CASSSLSGTSGDHEQYF. DNA of the CDR3: TGTGCCAGCAGCAGCCTAAGCGGGACTAGCGGGGATCACGAGCAGTACTTC.